The clone carrying this T cell receptor beta chain came up a few times. The data belong to a study of sequential checkpoint blockade in melanoma. Stated treatment: randomized to nivolumab then ipilimumab (arm A) or the reverse (arm B). CDR1 is LNHNV, CDR2 YYDKDF, per germline (reference sequence). The CDR3 length is 15 residues. Unmatched junction bases numbered 4, after V lost 3 bases and J lost 2 bases. The data were produced by immunoSEQ multiplex PCR, yet TCRdb's version contains in-frame clones alone and is incomplete. The sample lists approximately 7,800 clones; 28% were seen once. The TCR sequence derives from a human donor with melanoma. This sequence joins TRBV15 and TRBJ2-7; 10 bases are shared with TRBD2. Sequenced material: tumor tissue (inferred from file names), taken from a patient given nivolumab and ipilimumab in sequence. This chain's CDR3 is CATSSLAGVAYEQYF. CDR3 nucleotide sequence: TGTGCCACCAGCAGTCTAGCGGGAGTAGCCTACGAGCAGTACTTC. Supplemented by reference TRBV15 and TRBJ2-7, the full variable domain reads DAMVIQNPRYQVTQFGKPVTLSCSQTLNHNVMYWYQQKSSQAPKLLFHYYDKDFNNEADTPDNFQSRRPNTSFCFLDIRSPGLGDTAMYLCATSSLAGVAYEQYFGPGTRLTVT.